These 2 T cell receptor beta chains were sequenced from one sample in a study of T cells and Merkel cell carcinoma outcomes (TCRdb year 2020). Receptors were amplified or captured by the immunoSEQ multiplex PCR assay. TCRdb limited this immuneACCESS table to in-frame rearrangements with V and J called. A share of clones is missing; checked studies link under half to unresolved V genes, and the rest is unexplained. The sample has 5,000 to 8,000 clones on record, 65% to 75% of them singletons. About 14% of the sample rests with the top ten. What was sequenced was tumor tissue from Merkel cell carcinoma. The receptors originated from a human donor with Merkel cell carcinoma. Some clones in this sample may be carry-over from other donors' samples.

V and J are TRBV7-8 and TRBJ1-2; D is unresolved. Germline CDR1 and CDR2: SGHVS and FQNEAQ. The V end lost 0 bases, the J end lost 3 bases, and 8 bases lay between the germline ends. The CDR3 contains 14 residues. CDR3 sequence (DNA): TGTGCCAGCAGCTTAGCTGGGATTGACTATGGCTACACCTTC. Its translation is CASSLAGIDYGYTF. Combining the CDR3 with reference TRBV7-8 and TRBJ1-2 gives the whole variable domain GAGVSQSPRYKVAKRGQDVALRCDPISGHVSLFWYQQALGQGPEFLTYFQNEAQLDKSGLPSDRFFAERPEGSVSTLKIQRTQQEDSAVYLCASSLAGIDYGYTFGSGTRLTVV.

The CDR3 region has the DNA TGTGCCAGCAGCTTGGTAGGGGGGTTAACAGCCCAGCATTTT. Amino acid sequence: CASSLVGGLTAQHF. The chain is built from TRBV5-8 and TRBJ1-5; D possibly corresponds to TRBD1 (6 bases). Trimming took off 0 bases at V and 11 bases at J, with 15 bases between the two ends. The CDR3 contains 14 residues. Germline values: CDR1 SGHTS, CDR2 YDEGEE.